The 26 T cell receptor beta chains reported below all come from one sample, sequenced in a study of identical twins. TCRdb independently ran MiXCR on the 5' RACE reads; one entry per CDR3 protein. The table shows 400,000 to 500,000 distinct CDR3 sequences, with approximately 17% occurring only once. Sequenced sample: naive T cells sorted from blood. The receptors come from a man aged 45-65 years in good health.

This clonotype was observed a handful of times. This chain links TRBV5-1 with TRBJ2-1, with D possibly matching TRBD2 (6 bases). The ends were cut back, 3 bases at V and 0 bases at J, with 13 bases in the middle. The CDR3 consists of 16 residues. Germline V gene lookup returns CDR1 SGHRS and CDR2 YFSETQ. CDR3 amino acids: CASSSDGSTSYNEQFF. For the CDR3, the DNA is TGCGCCAGCAGCTCCGACGGGAGCACCTCCTACAATGAGCAGTTCTTC.

This rearrangement joins TRBV20-1 to TRBJ1-2; 7 bases fit TRBD1. This CDR3 has 13 amino acids. V dropped 4 bases and J dropped 0; count of bases not matched to a gene: 2. Germline V gives CDR1 DFQATT, CDR2 SNEGSKA (reference sequence). The CDR3 DNA reads as TGCAGTGCTAAGGGACAGACTAACTATGGCTACACCTTC. It codes for CSAKGQTNYGYTF.

The sample holds a few counts of this clonotype. V is TRBV7-9 and J is TRBJ2-1; TRBD2 agrees at 9 bases. Germline CDR1 reads SEHNR; CDR2 reads FQNEAQ (reference sequence). This CDR3 is built from 14 residues. V dropped 6 bases and J dropped 7; count of bases not matched to a gene: 7. This chain's CDR3 is CASSPPGLANEQFF. CDR3 DNA: TGTGCCAGCAGTCCGCCGGGACTAGCAAATGAGCAGTTCTTC.

This chain links TRBV2 with TRBJ1-5; 8 positions match TRBD1. The CDR3 runs 14 residues. CDR1 is SNHLY, CDR2 FYNNEI, per germline. V was pared by 3 bases and J by 7 bases, with 5 bases of the junction left unmatched. The CDR3 region has the DNA TGTGCCAGCAGTGACGGGACAGGATGGCAGCCCCAGCATTTT. It specifies CASSDGTGWQPQHF.

There are a few counts of this clonotype. In DNA form, the CDR3 reads TGCGCCAGCAGCTGGACCCGGGACAACGAGCAGTATTTT. Its translation is CASSWTRDNEQYF. The V and J genes are TRBV4-3 and TRBJ2-3; perhaps TRBD1 as D (6 bases). Germline loops: CDR1 LGHNA, CDR2 YSLEER. This CDR3 region has 13 residues. V was trimmed by 5 bases and J by 11 bases, leaving 17 bases between them.

The chain combines TRBV7-2 with TRBJ2-7; D gene ambiguous. This CDR3 contains 15 residues. The germline V gene has CDR1 SGHTA and CDR2 FQGNSA. V was clipped by 1 base and J by 1 base, with 11 bases between them. CDR3 protein: CASSLVPGRSYEQYF. The CDR3 DNA reads as TGTGCCAGCAGCTTAGTTCCGGGCCGTTCCTACGAGCAGTACTTC.

The chain combines TRBV10-3 with TRBJ2-5, with TRBD1 identical over 7 bases. CDR3 length: 14 amino acids. V shed 3 bases, J shed 7 bases, and the junction held 8 bases outside the gene matches. Germline CDR1 ENHRY, CDR2 SYGVKD. CDR3: CAISDKTGHATQYF. CDR3 DNA sequence: TGTGCCATCAGTGATAAGACAGGGCATGCGACCCAGTACTTC.

The chain links TRBV30 to TRBJ2-1; the D is unclear. The CDR3 covers 12 residues. Trimming stripped 3 bases from V and 3 bases from J, with 6 bases between. Germline V gene data show CDR1 as GTSNPN and CDR2 as SVGIG (reference sequence). CDR3 in amino acids: CAWRAYYNEQFF. CDR3 DNA: TGTGCCTGGAGGGCTTACTACAATGAGCAGTTCTTC.

The CDR3 loop reads CASSLMLGAGANVLTF. CDR3 sequence (DNA): TGTGCCAGCAGTTTAATGTTAGGGGCCGGGGCCAACGTCCTGACTTTC. The V gene is TRBV27, the J gene TRBJ2-6, with D possibly matching TRBD1 (5 bases). This CDR3 comprises 16 residues. Germline V CDR1 and CDR2: MNHEY, SMNVEV (reference sequence). V was pared by 2 bases and J by 4 bases, with 12 bases between.

The rearrangement links TRBV5-1 to TRBJ2-5, with D unresolved. This CDR3 comprises 15 residues. Germline CDR1 reads SGHRS; CDR2 reads YFSETQ. The V gene lost 0 bases and the J gene lost 0 bases, with 9 bases spanning the gap. This chain's CDR3 is CASSLEAAYQETQYF. DNA of the CDR3: TGCGCCAGCAGCTTGGAGGCAGCGTACCAAGAGACCCAGTACTTC.

There are a few counts of this clonotype. The V and J genes are TRBV6-2 or TRBV6-3 and TRBJ1-2, with 8 bases lining up with TRBD1. CDR3 length: 13 residues. Looked up from germline, CDR1 is MNHEY and CDR2 is SVGEGT. Trimming cost V 6 bases and J 4 bases; bases outside gene matches: 4. Here the CDR3 DNA reads TGTGCCAGCAGCTTCGGGACAGGCTATGGCTACACCTTC. Its protein product is CASSFGTGYGYTF.

This clonotype has ten or more counts. The rearrangement links TRBV9 to TRBJ2-1; TRBD2 aligns across 10 bases. The CDR3 contains 15 residues. Germline trimming cut 3 bases from V and 4 bases from J; bases unmatched to any gene: 4. The germline V gene has CDR1 SGDLS and CDR2 YYNGEE. This CDR3 reads CASSALAGTYNEQFF. Written as DNA, the CDR3 is TGTGCCAGCAGCGCACTAGCGGGGACATACAATGAGCAGTTCTTC.

This clonotype has a handful of counts. The chain couples TRBV5-6 to TRBJ2-1, with TRBD1 matching 11 bases. There are 16 residues in the CDR3. From germline, CDR1 is SGHDT and CDR2 YYEEEE. Losses at the gene ends were 1 base for V and 7 bases for J; bases not matched to a gene: 7. The CDR3 reads CASSLTGTGGKNEQFF. DNA of the CDR3: TGTGCCAGCAGCTTGACCGGGACAGGGGGGAAGAATGAGCAGTTCTTC.

V gene TRBV20-1 combines with J gene TRBJ2-2; TRBD1 agrees at 7 bases. The germline gives CDR1 DFQATT, CDR2 SNEGSKA (reference sequence). The CDR3 loop spans 15 amino acids. With V trimmed by 0 bases and J by 4 bases, 5 bases remained unmatched. CDR3 DNA: TGCAGTGCTAGAGAAGACAGGGCCACCACCGGGGAGCTGTTTTTT. Translated, it gives CSAREDRATTGELFF.

Remarks on this clonotype: A much larger clone sits a single nucleotide away, making a read error possible. V usage is TRBV28 and J usage is TRBJ2-6; D unresolved. The CDR3 sequence is 13 residues long. V lost 6 bases to trimming and J lost 0 bases, with 3 bases between them. Germline-derived CDR1 and CDR2 are MDHEN and SYDVKM. The CDR3 reads CASRYSGANVLTF. DNA for the CDR3: TGTGCCAGCAGGTACTCTGGGGCCAACGTCCTGACTTTC.

This clonotype turned up a few times. V gene TRBV19 combines with J gene TRBJ1-1; 9 bases map to TRBD1. With 6 bases clipped from V and 4 bases from J, the junction kept 6 bases outside the gene matches. The CDR3 has 14 amino acids. Germline lookup yields CDR1 LNHDA and CDR2 SQIVND (reference sequence). DNA for the CDR3: TGTGCCAGTAGCGGGACAGGGTATGGCACTGAAGCTTTCTTT. It specifies CASSGTGYGTEAFF. The full variable domain, completed using reference TRBV19 and TRBJ1-1, is DGGITQSPKYLFRKEGQNVTLSCEQNLNHDAMYWYRQDPGQGLRLIYYSQIVNDFQKGDIAEGYSVSREKKESFPLTVTSAQKNPTAFYLCASSGTGYGTEAFFGQGTRLTVV.

This clonotype came up a few times. V gene TRBV7-6 combines with J gene TRBJ2-1; 11 bases align to TRBD1. There are 16 residues in the CDR3. Per the germline V gene, CDR1 is SGHVS and CDR2 is FNYEAQ. Germline trimming cut 2 bases from V and 5 bases from J; bases unmatched to any gene: 5. The chain's CDR3 is CASSLPGTGGNNEQFF. The CDR3 DNA reads as TGTGCCAGCAGCTTACCCGGGACAGGGGGGAACAATGAGCAGTTCTTC.

The sample holds a few counts of this clonotype. The chain recombines TRBV24-1 with TRBJ2-6; 9 bases are shared with TRBD1. The CDR3 has 21 residues. V trimming: 3 bases; J trimming: 4 bases; junction bases outside the gene matches: 18. The germline V gene has CDR1 KGHDR and CDR2 SFDVKD. CDR3 loop: CATSDRSRGTGPLTGANVLTF. Here the CDR3 DNA reads TGTGCCACCAGTGATCGCAGCCGGGGGACAGGGCCTTTAACCGGGGCCAACGTCCTGACTTTC.

This clonotype turned up a few times. J is TRBJ2-4 and V is TRBV20-1; D is unresolved. The V gene lost 7 bases and the J gene lost 1 base, with 11 bases spanning the gap. Germline lookup yields CDR1 DFQATT and CDR2 SNEGSKA (reference sequence). The CDR3 covers 13 residues. For the CDR3, the DNA is TGCAGTGTCCCCAACGCGGCCAAAAACATTCAGTACTTC. Encoded protein: CSVPNAAKNIQYF.

The genes are TRBV6-1 and TRBJ2-7, with TRBD1 matching 7 bases. In germline, CDR1 is MNHNS, CDR2 SASEGT. The CDR3 totals 13 residues. V lost 5 bases to trimming and J lost 2 bases; unmatched junction nucleotides: 3. The CDR3 DNA reads as TGTGCCAGCAGTATGGACAGGACCTACGAGCAGTACTTC. Its translation is CASSMDRTYEQYF.

The chain links TRBV12-3 or TRBV12-4 to TRBJ2-7; the D call may be TRBD1 or TRBD2 (5 bases each). Between the trimmed V and J ends, which lost 6 bases and 1 base, there was a span of 16 bases. This CDR3 region has 15 residues. The CDR3 bases are TGTGCCAGCAGATTGGGACCGTCTTCTTCCTACGAGCAGTACTTC. It encodes CASRLGPSSSYEQYF.

This clonotype appeared a few times. V usage is TRBV6-5 and J usage is TRBJ2-3; 9 bases are a match to TRBD2. The CDR3 spans 16 residues. After removal of 4 bases from V and 1 base from J, the junction contained 6 bases not matched to a gene. Germline CDR1 reads MNHEY; CDR2 reads SVGAGI. CDR3 bases: TGTGCCAGCAGTTTCGAGCGACTAGCGGGCACAGATACGCAGTATTTT. Residues: CASSFERLAGTDTQYF.

This clonotype was observed a handful of times. The chain recombines TRBV5-1 with TRBJ2-7; perhaps TRBD1 as D (6 bases). The CDR3 runs to 16 residues. The ends were cut back, 2 bases at V and 1 base at J, with 16 bases in the middle. Germline V gene data show CDR1 as SGHRS and CDR2 as YFSETQ. In DNA, the CDR3 is TGCGCCAGCAGCTTCAGCGCAGGGGTTACGTCCTACGAGCAGTACTTC. Its protein product is CASSFSAGVTSYEQYF.

This clonotype was seen many times. At one boundary the junction diverges from the germline segment, which might be a read error. The V and J genes are TRBV11-2 and TRBJ2-4, with 7 nucleotides matching TRBD1. The V gene's germline CDR1 is SGHAT and CDR2 FQNNGV. The CDR3 is made up of 13 amino acids. CDR3 coding DNA: TGTGCCAGCAGCTTCGATCGCCGGGACAGACTACTCTTC. It is translated as CASSFDRRDRLLF. The full variable domain, completed using reference TRBV11-2 and TRBJ2-4, is EAGVAQSPRYKIIEKRQSVAFWCNPISGHATLYWYQQILGQGPKLLIQFQNNGVVDDSQLPKDRFSAERLKGVDSTLKIQPAKLEDSAVYLCASSFDRRDRLLFGAGTRLSVL.

The CDR3 here is CASSHGTSGGASYEQYF. The CDR3 nucleotides read TGTGCCAGCAGCCACGGGACTAGCGGGGGCGCCTCCTACGAGCAGTACTTC. The chain couples TRBV14 to TRBJ2-7; 14 nucleotides agree with TRBD2. V shed 3 bases, J shed 0 bases, and the junction held 4 bases outside the gene matches. Germline-derived CDR1 and CDR2 are SGHDN and FVKESK. CDR3 length: 17 residues.

This clonotype has only a few counts. The chain uses TRBV29-1 and TRBJ2-5; 8 nucleotides line up with TRBD1. With V trimmed by 4 bases and J by 2 bases, 9 bases remained unmatched. There are 15 residues in the CDR3. The germline gives CDR1 SQVTM, CDR2 ANQGSEA. The CDR3 loop reads CSVVWTGLGQETQYF. The CDR3 nucleotides read TGCAGCGTTGTTTGGACAGGGCTGGGGCAAGAGACCCAGTACTTC.